The table lists the clone carrying this TCR beta chain with a count of one. Its matching antigen is unknown. This entry comes from a study of cytomegalovirus exposure and HLA in healthy donors. Study overall: Sequencing of 150 million to 200 million T cells in an earlier analysis found more than 100 million unique TCR beta sequences. Study results and limitations: Segments of the TCR beta V type were, in most cases, productive about 90% or about 30% of the time in an earlier analysis. The classifier reportedly diagnosed cytomegalovirus status with high sensitivity and specificity.

PCR involved 60 Vbeta and 13 Jbeta primers. Assay: immunoSEQ multiplex PCR; the TCRdb copy retains only in-frame clones and omits some. The sample shows fewer than 110,000 clones, more than 80% of them seen only once. There are 14 residues in the CDR3. Sequencing used PBMCs. V and J are TRBV21-1 and TRBJ2-3; the table assigns TRBD2, which was not confirmed against the DNA. TRBV21-1 counts as a pseudogene. The TCR originated in a man aged 30 to 45 in good health and CMV-seronegative. The CDR3 region has the DNA TGTGCCAGCAGCAATAGAGGGAGCACAGATACGCAGTATTTT. Its protein product is CASSNRGSTDTQYF.